A single sample is the source of the 25 T cell receptor beta chains below, sequenced in a study of T cell responses to AZD1222 COVID-19 vaccine. Profiled with immunoSEQ multiplex PCR; TCRdb holds only in-frame clones, not every one. Among about 120,000 clones listed, over 75% were seen once. The sequences come from peripheral blood, collected on day 0 of AZD1222 vaccination. The receptors here all came from an adult in good health.

V is TRBV2 and J is TRBJ1-6, with unresolved D. Looked up from germline, CDR1 is SNHLY and CDR2 is FYNNEI. The V and J ends lost 4 bases and 10 bases respectively, with 11 bases between them. The CDR3 is 13 amino acids. CDR3 DNA: TGTGCCAGCAGTGCTGACATGGGCTCACCCCTCCACTTT. Translated: CASSADMGSPLHF.

This sequence joins TRBV5-1 and TRBJ2-1, with a tentative D call TRBD1 (5 bases). Trimming shortened V by 0 bases and J by 4 bases, and 14 bases separated the two germline ends. In germline, CDR1 is SGHRS, CDR2 YFSETQ. This CDR3 spans 16 amino acids. The CDR3 nucleotides read TGCGCCAGCAGCTTGGCCGTCAGGGAAGGGTACAATGAGCAGTTCTTC. Amino acids: CASSLAVREGYNEQFF.

This chain links TRBV5-4 with TRBJ2-7; 10 bases are a match to TRBD1. Trimming cost V 4 bases and J 2 bases; bases outside gene matches: 9. The V gene's germline CDR1 is SGHNT and CDR2 YYREEE (reference sequence). The CDR3 loop spans 16 amino acids. The CDR3 DNA follows: TGTGCCAGCAGCCCACTTCCGGGACAGGGGCCCTACGAGCAGTACTTC. It is translated as CASSPLPGQGPYEQYF. The full variable domain, with the rest looked up from reference TRBV5-4 and TRBJ2-7, is ETGVTQSPTHLIKTRGQQVTLRCSSQSGHNTVSWYQQALGQGPQFIFQYYREEENGRGNFPPRFSGLQFPNYSSELNVNALELDDSALYLCASSPLPGQGPYEQYFGPGTRLTVT.

The chain carries TRBV5-1 and TRBJ2-7; 10 nucleotides line up with TRBD2. Germline assignment: CDR1 SGHRS and CDR2 YFSETQ. V shed 4 bases and J 3 bases; nucleotides not matched to a gene: 7. The CDR3 runs 15 residues. The CDR3 DNA reads as TGCGCCAGCAGCAGTAAAGTAGCGGGGGGCTACGAGCAGTACTTC. It encodes CASSSKVAGGYEQYF. Supplemented by reference TRBV5-1 and TRBJ2-7, the full variable domain reads KAGVTQTPRYLIKTRGQQVTLSCSPISGHRSVSWYQQTPGQGLQFLFEYFSETQRNKGNFPGRFSGRQFSNSRSEMNVSTLELGDSALYLCASSSKVAGGYEQYFGPGTRLTVT.

The rearrangement links TRBV6-5 to TRBJ1-5, with a tentative D call TRBD1 (5 bases). Trimming pared 2 bases from V and 3 bases from J, leaving 8 bases between. Germline CDR1 reads MNHEY; CDR2 reads SVGAGI. The CDR3 covers 14 residues. The CDR3, as DNA: TGTGCCAGCAGTTACGGGGGATACAATCAGCCCCAGCATTTT. It translates to CASSYGGYNQPQHF.

This chain uses TRBV19 with TRBJ2-7; D could derive from TRBD1 or TRBD2 (5 bases each). Germline V gives CDR1 LNHDA, CDR2 SQIVND (reference sequence). Between the trimmed V and J ends, which lost 0 bases and 2 bases, there was a span of 11 bases. This CDR3 spans 15 amino acids. The CDR3 region has the DNA TGTGCCAGTAGTATAGAGGGGACGGGTACCTACGAGCAGTACTTC. Translating it yields CASSIEGTGTYEQYF. Filled out from reference TRBV19 and TRBJ2-7, the complete variable domain reads DGGITQSPKYLFRKEGQNVTLSCEQNLNHDAMYWYRQDPGQGLRLIYYSQIVNDFQKGDIAEGYSVSREKKESFPLTVTSAQKNPTAFYLCASSIEGTGTYEQYFGPGTRLTVT.

The chain joins TRBV7-2 to TRBJ2-1; the D gene is possibly TRBD2 (5 bases). V was shortened by 3 bases and J by 4 bases, with 7 bases between the two germline ends. Germline loops: CDR1 SGHTA, CDR2 FQGNSA. The CDR3 contains 13 residues. CDR3 residues: CASSLGRYNEQFF. CDR3 DNA: TGTGCCAGCAGCTTGGGGAGATACAATGAGCAGTTCTTC.

This rearrangement joins TRBV18 to TRBJ1-4; D might be TRBD1 (5 bases). Per germline, CDR1 KGHSH and CDR2 LQKENI. The CDR3 is made up of 15 amino acids. V was cut by 8 bases and J by 7 bases, with 20 bases left in between. The CDR3 is CASAIPGLNIEKLFF. In DNA form, the CDR3 reads TGTGCCAGCGCCATCCCGGGACTTAATATTGAAAAACTGTTTTTT.

The rearrangement uses TRBV7-2 and TRBJ2-5; D is perhaps TRBD2 (7 bases). CDR1 and CDR2 from the germline V gene are SGHTA and FQGNSA. The CDR3 consists of 14 residues. With 0 bases removed from V and 5 bases from J, the gap between germline ends came to 10 bases. CDR3 coding DNA: TGTGCCAGCAGCTTAGCGGGGGGGCGGGAGACCCAGTACTTC. Translating it yields CASSLAGGRETQYF.

The chain has TRBV6-1 and TRBJ1-6; D uncertain. The V end lost 3 bases, the J end lost 10 bases, and 10 bases lay between the germline ends. This CDR3 region has 13 residues. The germline gives CDR1 MNHNS, CDR2 SASEGT. The DNA of the CDR3 is TGTGCCAGCAGTGAGTTAGGGTCATCACCCCTCCACTTT. Its protein product is CASSELGSSPLHF.

The chain carries TRBV30 and TRBJ1-2, with D hard to call. Between the trimmed V and J ends, which lost 7 bases and 5 bases, there was a span of 14 bases. The CDR3 spans 12 residues. The germline V gene encodes CDR1 GTSNPN and CDR2 SVGIG (reference sequence). The CDR3 protein is CASWFWGYGYTF. In nucleotides, the CDR3 is TGTGCCTCCTGGTTCTGGGGTTATGGCTACACCTTC.

This chain links TRBV28 with TRBJ2-7; 9 nucleotides line up with TRBD1. CDR1 MDHEN and CDR2 SYDVKM come from the germline V gene. This CDR3 region has 14 residues. V shed 4 bases and J 6 bases; nucleotides not matched to a gene: 7. This CDR3 is CASSSGTGLVEQYF. Written as DNA, the CDR3 is TGTGCCAGCAGTTCCGGGACAGGGCTCGTCGAGCAGTACTTC. Full variable domain (rest looked up from reference TRBV28 and TRBJ2-7): DVKVTQSSRYLVKRTGEKVFLECVQDMDHENMFWYRQDPGLGLRLIYFSYDVKMKEKGDIPEGYSVSREKKERFSLILESASTNQTSMYLCASSSGTGLVEQYFGPGTRLTVT.

The J gene is TRBJ1-4, the V gene TRBV18; D is perhaps TRBD1 (5 bases). Germline CDR1 reads KGHSH; CDR2 reads LQKENI. V lost 2 bases, J lost 8 bases, and 12 bases lay in between. The CDR3 sequence is 14 residues long. The DNA of the CDR3 is TGTGCCAGCTCACCAAGTTCAGGGCGGGAAAAACTGTTTTTT. It codes for CASSPSSGREKLFF.

The V call is TRBV30, the J call TRBJ1-5; D is possibly TRBD1 (6 bases). The ends were cut back, 2 bases at V and 6 bases at J, with 11 bases in the middle. The CDR3 runs to 13 residues. Germline-derived CDR1 and CDR2 are GTSNPN and SVGIG (reference sequence). CDR3 DNA: TGTGCCTGGAGTCTAGGGGGACTTCAGCCCCAGCATTTT. Translation: CAWSLGGLQPQHF.

V and J are TRBV3-1 (or the pseudogene TRBV3-2) and TRBJ2-7; D call uncertain. The CDR3 sequence is 13 residues long. Per germline, CDR1 LGHDT and CDR2 YNNKEL (reference sequence). Trimming took 8 bases from V and 6 from J, leaving 17 bases between them. The CDR3 DNA reads TGTGCCAGCGCTTTAAGAGGCGTTGGCGAGCAGTACTTC. Translating gives CASALRGVGEQYF.

The rearrangement uses TRBV4-1 and TRBJ2-1; 8 bases agree with TRBD2. V lost 1 base, J lost 0 bases, and 8 bases stayed unmatched. The length of the CDR3 is 18 residues. Germline V gene lookup returns CDR1 MGHRA and CDR2 YSYEKL. The CDR3 reads CASSQGLARGSSYNEQFF. CDR3 coding DNA: TGCGCCAGCAGCCAAGGACTAGCGCGGGGTAGCTCCTACAATGAGCAGTTCTTC.

The chain recombines TRBV11-3 with TRBJ2-2; D not resolved. Germline V lookup: CDR1 SGHNT, CDR2 YENEEA. V dropped 5 bases and J dropped 8 bases, with 24 bases sitting between them. The CDR3 contains 17 residues. CDR3 loop: CASSRVSSLSSSGELFF. The CDR3 DNA reads TGTGCCAGCAGCCGCGTCTCCTCACTGTCCTCGTCGGGGGAGCTGTTTTTT. The full variable domain, its missing parts supplied by reference TRBV11-3 and TRBJ2-2, is EAGVVQSPRYKIIEKKQPVAFWCNPISGHNTLYWYLQNLGQGPELLIRYENEEAVDDSQLPKDRFSAERLKGVDSTLKIQPAELGDSAVYLCASSRVSSLSSSGELFFGEGSRLTVL.

The chain joins TRBV11-3 to TRBJ2-3, with 10 bases matching TRBD2. Germline V gene lookup returns CDR1 SGHNT and CDR2 YENEEA. V shed 0 bases, J shed 6 bases, and the junction held 6 bases outside the gene matches. This CDR3 comprises 16 residues. The CDR3 coding sequence is TGTGCCAGCAGCTTAGATCCAGCGGGAGGGGCGGATACGCAGTATTTT. Its protein is CASSLDPAGGADTQYF.

V is TRBV6-5 and J is TRBJ2-7; tentative D call: TRBD1 (6 bases). V gave up 4 bases and J gave up 5 bases, with 12 bases separating them. The CDR3 consists of 13 residues. Germline CDR1 is MNHEY and CDR2 is SVGAGI. The DNA of the CDR3 is TGTGCCAGCAGTTGGACAGCACTCGACGAGCAGTACTTC. The encoded protein is CASSWTALDEQYF.

The gene calls are TRBV2 and TRBJ2-3, with 7 bases matching TRBD2. CDR1 and CDR2 (germline): SNHLY, FYNNEI. This CDR3 contains 16 residues. V trimming: 6 bases; J trimming: 1 base; junction bases outside the gene matches: 10. CDR3 residues: CASSPVSLAGTDTQYF. CDR3 bases: TGTGCCAGCAGCCCAGTGAGTCTAGCGGGCACAGATACGCAGTATTTT.

This clone was picked up a small number of times. V is TRBV18 and J is TRBJ1-2; D may be TRBD1 (6 bases). The length of the CDR3 is 13 residues. Germline-derived CDR1 and CDR2 are KGHSH and LQKENI. The V end was cut by 3 bases, the J end by 6 bases, with 11 bases between. CDR3 residues: CASSPTDSNGYTF. CDR3 DNA: TGTGCCAGCTCACCGACGGACAGCAATGGCTACACCTTC.

As DNA, the CDR3 is TGTGCCTGGGATCGGGGCCACTACAATGAGCAGTTCTTC. It is translated as CAWDRGHYNEQFF. The chain is built from TRBV30 and TRBJ2-1; D tentatively fits TRBD1 or TRBD2 (5 bases each). V was cut by 5 bases and J by 3 bases, with 11 bases left in between. This CDR3 has 13 amino acids. Per the germline V gene, CDR1 is GTSNPN and CDR2 is SVGIG (reference sequence). Supplemented by reference TRBV30 and TRBJ2-1, the full variable domain reads SQTIHQWPATLVQPVGSPLSLECTVEGTSNPNLYWYRQAAGRGLQLLFYSVGIGQISSEVPQNLSASRPQDRQFILSSKKLLLSDSGFYLCAWDRGHYNEQFFGPGTRLTVL.

V and J are TRBV13 and TRBJ1-5; D uncertain. Germline V lookup: CDR1 PRHDT, CDR2 FYEKMQ (reference sequence). The germline V and J ends were trimmed by 2 bases and 4 bases, with 6 bases remaining between them. The CDR3 totals 13 residues. In DNA form, the CDR3 reads TGTGCCAGCAGCTTAAAGGGTAATCAGCCCCAGCATTTT. The encoded protein is CASSLKGNQPQHF.

The rearrangement links TRBV6-5 to TRBJ2-2, with D hard to call. V lost 0 bases and J 3 bases, leaving 5 bases between the germline ends. CDR3 size: 14 residues. Germline assignment: CDR1 MNHEY and CDR2 SVGAGI. CDR3: CASSYSGYTGELFF. The CDR3 nucleotides are TGTGCCAGCAGTTACTCTGGTTACACCGGGGAGCTGTTTTTT.

The CDR3 DNA is TGTGCCAGCTCACCAAGAACAGAATATGGCTACACCTTC. The encoded protein is CASSPRTEYGYTF. V is TRBV18 and J is TRBJ1-2; D gene unclear. Trimming shortened V by 2 bases and J by 5 bases, and 9 bases separated the two germline ends. The CDR3 runs to 13 residues. Germline CDR1 is KGHSH and CDR2 is LQKENI.